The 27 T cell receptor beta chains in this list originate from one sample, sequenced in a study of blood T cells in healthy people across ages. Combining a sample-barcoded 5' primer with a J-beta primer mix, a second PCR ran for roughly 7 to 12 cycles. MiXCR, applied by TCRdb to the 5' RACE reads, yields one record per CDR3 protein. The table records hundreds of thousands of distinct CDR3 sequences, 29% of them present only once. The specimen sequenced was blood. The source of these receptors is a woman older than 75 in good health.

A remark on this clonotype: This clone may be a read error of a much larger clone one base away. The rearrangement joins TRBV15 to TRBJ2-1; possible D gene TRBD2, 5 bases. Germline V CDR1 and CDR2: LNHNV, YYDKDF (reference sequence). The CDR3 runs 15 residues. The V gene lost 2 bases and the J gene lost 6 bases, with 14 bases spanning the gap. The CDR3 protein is CATSRFRDLCNEQFF. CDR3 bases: TGTGCCACCAGCAGATTCCGGGATCTCTGCAATGAGCAGTTCTTC.

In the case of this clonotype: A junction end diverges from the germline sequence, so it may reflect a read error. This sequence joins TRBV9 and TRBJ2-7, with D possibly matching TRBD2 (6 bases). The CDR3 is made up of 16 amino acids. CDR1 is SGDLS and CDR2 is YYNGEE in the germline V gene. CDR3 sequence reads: CASSAQPGLPRYGQYF. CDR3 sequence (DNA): TGTGCCAGCAGCGCGCAACCGGGACTCCCTCGCTACGGGCAGTACTTC.

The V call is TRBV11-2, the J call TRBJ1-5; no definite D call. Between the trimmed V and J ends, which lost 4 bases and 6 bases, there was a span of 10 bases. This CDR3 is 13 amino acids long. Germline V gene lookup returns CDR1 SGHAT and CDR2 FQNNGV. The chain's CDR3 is CASSWRPGQPQHF. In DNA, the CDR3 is TGTGCCAGCAGCTGGCGGCCGGGTCAGCCCCAGCATTTT.

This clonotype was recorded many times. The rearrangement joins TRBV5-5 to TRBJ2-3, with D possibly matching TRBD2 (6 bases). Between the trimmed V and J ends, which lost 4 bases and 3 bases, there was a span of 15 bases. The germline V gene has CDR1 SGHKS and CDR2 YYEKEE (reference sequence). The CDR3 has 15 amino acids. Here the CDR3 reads CASSEYLGRTDTQYF. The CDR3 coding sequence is TGTGCCAGCAGCGAATATCTAGGGAGGACAGATACGCAGTATTTT.

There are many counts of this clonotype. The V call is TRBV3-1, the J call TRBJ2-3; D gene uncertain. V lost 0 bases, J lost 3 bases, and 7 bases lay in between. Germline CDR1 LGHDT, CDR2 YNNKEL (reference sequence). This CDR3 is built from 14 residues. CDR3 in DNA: TGTGCCAGCAGCCAAGAGGCAAGGACAGATACGCAGTATTTT. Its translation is CASSQEARTDTQYF.

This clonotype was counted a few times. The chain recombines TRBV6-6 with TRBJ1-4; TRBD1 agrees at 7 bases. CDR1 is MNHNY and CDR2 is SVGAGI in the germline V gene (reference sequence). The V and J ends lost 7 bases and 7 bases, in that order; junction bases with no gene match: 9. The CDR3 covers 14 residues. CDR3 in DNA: TGTGCCAGCACCAGGGGGGCGTCCTCTGAAAAACTGTTTTTT. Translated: CASTRGASSEKLFF.

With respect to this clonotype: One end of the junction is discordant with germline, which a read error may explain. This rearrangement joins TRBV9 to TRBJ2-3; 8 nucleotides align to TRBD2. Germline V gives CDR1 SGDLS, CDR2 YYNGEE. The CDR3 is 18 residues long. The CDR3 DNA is TGTGTCAGCAGCGGAAGCCCCTGGAGCGGGGGACGGGAAGATACGCAGTATTTT. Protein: CVSSGSPWSGGREDTQYF.

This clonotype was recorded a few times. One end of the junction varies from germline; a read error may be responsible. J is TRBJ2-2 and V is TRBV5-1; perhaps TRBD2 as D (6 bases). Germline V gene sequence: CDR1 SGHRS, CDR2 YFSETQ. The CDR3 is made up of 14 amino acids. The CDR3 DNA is TGCGCCGGCAGTGTGGAGGGAATCACCGGGGAGCTGTTTTTT. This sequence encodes CAGSVEGITGELFF.

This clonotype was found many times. The CDR3 DNA is TGTGCCAGCAGCCAACTCAATGAGCAGTTCTTC. Translation gives CASSQLNEQFF. The chain employs TRBV3-1 and TRBJ2-1; D is unclear. Germline V gives CDR1 LGHDT, CDR2 YNNKEL (reference sequence). There are 11 residues in the CDR3. V lost 2 bases and J lost 6, with 2 bases in between.

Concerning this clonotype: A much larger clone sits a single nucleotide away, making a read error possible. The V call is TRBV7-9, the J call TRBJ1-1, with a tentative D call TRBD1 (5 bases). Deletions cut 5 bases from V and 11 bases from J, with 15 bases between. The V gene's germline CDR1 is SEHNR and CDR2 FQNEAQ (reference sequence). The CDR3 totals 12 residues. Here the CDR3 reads CASSPQGRRAFF. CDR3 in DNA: TGTGCCAGCAGCCCGCAGGGTCGGCGTGCTTTCTTT.

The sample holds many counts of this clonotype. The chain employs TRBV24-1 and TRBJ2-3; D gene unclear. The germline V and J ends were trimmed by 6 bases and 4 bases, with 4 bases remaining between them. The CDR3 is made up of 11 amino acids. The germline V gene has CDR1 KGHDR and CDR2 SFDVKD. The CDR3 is CATSLADTQYF. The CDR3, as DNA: TGTGCCACCAGTCTAGCAGATACGCAGTATTTT.

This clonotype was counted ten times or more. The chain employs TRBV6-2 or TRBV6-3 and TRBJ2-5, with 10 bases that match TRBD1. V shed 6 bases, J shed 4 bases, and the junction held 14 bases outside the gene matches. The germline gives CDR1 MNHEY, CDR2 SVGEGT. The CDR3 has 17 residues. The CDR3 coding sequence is TGTGCCAGCAGCCCTTCGTCCGGGACAGGGGTATTAGAGACCCAGTACTTC. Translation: CASSPSSGTGVLETQYF.

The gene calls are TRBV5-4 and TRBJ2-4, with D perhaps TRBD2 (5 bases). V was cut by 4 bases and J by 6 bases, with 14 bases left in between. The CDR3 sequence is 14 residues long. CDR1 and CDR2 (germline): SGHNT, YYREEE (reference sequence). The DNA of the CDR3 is TGTGCCAGCAGCCCCGAAGCGGAGGCAAACATTCAGTACTTC. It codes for CASSPEAEANIQYF.

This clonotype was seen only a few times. The CDR3 nucleotides read TGTGCCAGCTCGGACAGCACCTCCTATGGCTACACCTTC. This translates into CASSDSTSYGYTF. The gene calls are TRBV6-5 and TRBJ1-2; a weak D match, TRBD1 (6 bases). This CDR3 is 13 amino acids long. Trimming removed 8 bases at V and 4 bases at J, with 14 bases between. Germline V gene data show CDR1 as MNHEY and CDR2 as SVGAGI.

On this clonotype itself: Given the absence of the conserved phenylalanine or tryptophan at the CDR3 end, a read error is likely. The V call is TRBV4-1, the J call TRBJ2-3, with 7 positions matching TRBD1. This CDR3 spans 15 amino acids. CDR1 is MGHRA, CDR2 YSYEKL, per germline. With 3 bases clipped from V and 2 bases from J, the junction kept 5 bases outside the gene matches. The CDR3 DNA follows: TGCGCCAGCAGCCATTCGGGACAGCTCACAGATACGCAGTATTTG. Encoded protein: CASSHSGQLTDTQYL.

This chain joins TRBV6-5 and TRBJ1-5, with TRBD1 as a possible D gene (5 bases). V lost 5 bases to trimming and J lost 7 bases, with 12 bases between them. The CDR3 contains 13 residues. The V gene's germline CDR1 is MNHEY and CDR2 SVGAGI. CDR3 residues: CASSPGGWQPQHF. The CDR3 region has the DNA TGTGCCAGCAGTCCGGGGGGGTGGCAGCCCCAGCATTTT.

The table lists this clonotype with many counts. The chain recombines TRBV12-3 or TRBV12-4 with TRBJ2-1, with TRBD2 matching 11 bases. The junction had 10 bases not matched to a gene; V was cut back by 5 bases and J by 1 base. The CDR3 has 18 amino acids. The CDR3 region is CASSPHSGGARSYNEQFF. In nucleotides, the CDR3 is TGTGCCAGCAGTCCCCATAGCGGGGGGGCCAGGTCCTACAATGAGCAGTTCTTC.

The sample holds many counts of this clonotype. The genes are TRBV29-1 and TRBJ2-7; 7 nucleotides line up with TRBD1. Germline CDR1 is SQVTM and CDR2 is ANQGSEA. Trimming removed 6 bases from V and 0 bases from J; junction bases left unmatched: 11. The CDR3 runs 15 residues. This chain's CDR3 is CSVHLSTGTSYEQYF. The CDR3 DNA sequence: TGCAGCGTCCACCTTTCGACAGGGACCTCCTACGAGCAGTACTTC.

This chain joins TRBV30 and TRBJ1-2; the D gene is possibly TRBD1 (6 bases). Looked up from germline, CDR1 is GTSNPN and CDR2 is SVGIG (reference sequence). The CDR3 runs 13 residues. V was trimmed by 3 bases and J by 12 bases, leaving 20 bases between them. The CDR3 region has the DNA TGTGCCTGGAGCAGGGGACCACGAAGAGGCCACACCTTC. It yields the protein CAWSRGPRRGHTF.

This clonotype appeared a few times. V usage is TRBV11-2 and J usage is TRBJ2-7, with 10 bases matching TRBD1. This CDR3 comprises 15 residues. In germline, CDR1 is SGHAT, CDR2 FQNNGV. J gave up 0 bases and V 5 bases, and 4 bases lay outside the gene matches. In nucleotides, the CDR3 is TGTGCCAGCAGCCGAGACAGGGGGCACTCCTACGAGCAGTACTTC. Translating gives CASSRDRGHSYEQYF. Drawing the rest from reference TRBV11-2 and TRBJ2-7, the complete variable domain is EAGVAQSPRYKIIEKRQSVAFWCNPISGHATLYWYQQILGQGPKLLIQFQNNGVVDDSQLPKDRFSAERLKGVDSTLKIQPAKLEDSAVYLCASSRDRGHSYEQYFGPGTRLTVT.

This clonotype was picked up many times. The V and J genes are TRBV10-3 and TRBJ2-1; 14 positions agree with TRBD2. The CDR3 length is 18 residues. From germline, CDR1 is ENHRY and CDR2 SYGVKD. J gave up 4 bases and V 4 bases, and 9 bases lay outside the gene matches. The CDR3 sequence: CAISAGTSGGSSYNEQFF. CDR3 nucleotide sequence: TGTGCCATCAGTGCCGGGACTAGCGGGGGCTCTTCATACAATGAGCAGTTCTTC.

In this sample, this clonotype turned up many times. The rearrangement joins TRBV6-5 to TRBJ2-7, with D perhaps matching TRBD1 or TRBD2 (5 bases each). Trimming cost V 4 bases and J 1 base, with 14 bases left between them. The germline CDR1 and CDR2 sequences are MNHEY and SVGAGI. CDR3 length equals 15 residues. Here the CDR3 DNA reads TGTGCCAGCAGTTCGGGCAGCGAGGGGTCCTACGAGCAGTACTTC. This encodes CASSSGSEGSYEQYF.

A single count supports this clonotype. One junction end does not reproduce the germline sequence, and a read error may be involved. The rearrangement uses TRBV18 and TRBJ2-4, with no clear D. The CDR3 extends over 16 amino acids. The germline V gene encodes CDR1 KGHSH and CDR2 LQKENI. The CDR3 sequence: CASSLPANLAKNIQYF. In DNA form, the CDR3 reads TGTGCCAGTTCACTACCTGCTAACTTAGCCAAAAACATTCAGTACTTC.

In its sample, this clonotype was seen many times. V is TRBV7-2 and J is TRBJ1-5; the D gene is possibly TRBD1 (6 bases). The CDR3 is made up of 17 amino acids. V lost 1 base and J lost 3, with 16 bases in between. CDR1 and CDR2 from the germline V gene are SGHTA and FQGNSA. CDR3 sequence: CASSLVGLQGPNQPQHF. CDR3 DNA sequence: TGTGCCAGCAGCTTAGTGGGCTTACAGGGACCCAATCAGCCCCAGCATTTT.

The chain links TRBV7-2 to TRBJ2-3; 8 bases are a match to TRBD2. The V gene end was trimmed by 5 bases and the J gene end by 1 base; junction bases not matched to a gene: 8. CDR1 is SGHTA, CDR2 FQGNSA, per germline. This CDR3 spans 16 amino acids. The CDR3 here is CASSPVAGSRTDTQYF. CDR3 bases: TGTGCCAGCAGCCCGGTAGCGGGGTCTCGCACAGATACGCAGTATTTT.

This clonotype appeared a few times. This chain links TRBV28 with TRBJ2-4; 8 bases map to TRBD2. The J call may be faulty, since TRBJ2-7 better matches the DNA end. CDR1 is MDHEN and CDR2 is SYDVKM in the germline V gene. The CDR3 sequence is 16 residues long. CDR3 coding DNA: TGTGCCAGCAGTGGCGGGAGCGGGGGTGAAATCTACGAGCAGTACTTC. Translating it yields CASSGGSGGEIYEQYF.

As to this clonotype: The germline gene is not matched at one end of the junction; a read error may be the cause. The CDR3 reads CASSPTRSYGHTF. The DNA for the CDR3 is TGTGCCAGCAGTCCCACGCGTAGCTATGGCCACACCTTC. The V and J genes are TRBV12-3 or TRBV12-4 and TRBJ1-2, with D unresolved. The CDR3 has 13 residues.